One and the same sample provided the 8 T cell receptor beta chains below, sequenced in a study of CD8+ T cells in alopecia areata. cDNA prepared by RNA extraction and subsequent reverse transcription served as the template for sequencing. Here immunoSEQ multiplex PCR was the method, and the copy in TCRdb shows in-frame clones only, minus some. This sample carries some 120,000 clones, around 50% of them seen once, and the ten largest clones take about 10%. Sequencing was done on a sample of NKG2D-low CD8+ T cells sorted from blood. These TCRs come from a human donor with alopecia areata.

J is TRBJ2-3 and V is TRBV10-2, with D uncertain. V was shortened by 6 bases and J by 6 bases, with 10 bases between the two germline ends. The CDR3 length is 12 residues. From germline, CDR1 is WSHSY and CDR2 SAAADI. Here the CDR3 reads CASRGISDTQYF. Here the CDR3 DNA reads TGCGCCAGCAGGGGGATTTCGGATACGCAGTATTTT.

The genes are TRBV30 and TRBJ2-5; 10 bases line up with TRBD2. CDR3 length: 15 residues. V gave up 0 bases and J gave up 6 bases; unmatched junction bases: 7. CDR1 and CDR2 from the germline V gene are GTSNPN and SVGIG (reference sequence). The CDR3 protein is CAWSVTLAGDKTQYF. In DNA, the CDR3 is TGTGCCTGGAGTGTAACCCTAGCGGGAGACAAGACCCAGTACTTC.

This clone was seen a handful of times. This sequence joins TRBV29-1 and TRBJ2-1; perhaps TRBD2 as D (6 bases). The V and J ends lost 7 bases and 8 bases respectively, with 18 bases between them. Germline V gives CDR1 SQVTM, CDR2 ANQGSEA. This CDR3 has 13 residues. CDR3 in amino acids: CSARRASGDEQFF. CDR3 sequence (DNA): TGCAGCGCCCGAAGGGCGTCGGGAGATGAGCAGTTCTTC.

This chain joins TRBV2 and TRBJ1-5, with D uncertain. Germline assignment: CDR1 SNHLY and CDR2 FYNNEI. The length of the CDR3 is 11 residues. V lost 5 bases and J 10 bases, leaving 9 bases between the germline ends. CDR3 sequence reads: CASSREGPQHF. The CDR3 DNA reads as TGTGCCAGCAGTCGGGAGGGACCCCAGCATTTT. The variable domain in full, with the rest retrieved from reference TRBV2 and TRBJ1-5, is EPEVTQTPSHQVTQMGQEVILRCVPISNHLYFYWYRQILGQKVEFLVSFYNNEISEKSEIFDDQFSVERPDGSNFTLKIRSTKLEDSAMYFCASSREGPQHFGDGTRLSIL.

V is TRBV7-8 and J is TRBJ2-6; D is undetermined. The CDR3 runs 17 residues. The germline V gene has CDR1 SGHVS and CDR2 FQNEAQ. Trimming cost V 5 bases and J 1 base, with 15 bases left between them. CDR3 bases: TGTGCCAGCAGCGACCGGGTCCTCGAGTCTGGGGCCAACGTCCTGACTTTC. Translated, it gives CASSDRVLESGANVLTF.

Only one count was recorded for this clone. The rearrangement uses TRBV5-6 and TRBJ2-5; no clear D. The V gene lost 0 bases and the J gene lost 4 bases, with 10 bases spanning the gap. Germline V lookup: CDR1 SGHDT, CDR2 YYEEEE. The CDR3 sequence is 14 residues long. The CDR3 region is CASSLGATLETQYF. Written as DNA, the CDR3 is TGTGCCAGCAGCTTGGGGGCCACCCTAGAGACCCAGTACTTC. Using reference TRBV5-6 and TRBJ2-5 for the parts outside the CDR3, the full variable domain is DAGVTQSPTHLIKTRGQQVTLRCSPKSGHDTVSWYQQALGQGPQFIFQYYEEEERQRGNFPDRFSGHQFPNYSSELNVNALLLGDSALYLCASSLGATLETQYFGPGTRLLVL.

This clone was seen a handful of times. V is TRBV29-1 and J is TRBJ1-2; D is undetermined. V lost 6 bases and J lost 7, with 3 bases in between. The CDR3 consists of 8 residues. Germline CDR1 SQVTM, CDR2 ANQGSEA. As DNA, the CDR3 is TGCAGCGTCGCTGGCTACACCTTC. Translation gives CSVAGYTF.

This clone has a handful of counts. V usage is TRBV28 and J usage is TRBJ2-7; 7 positions agree with TRBD1. The CDR3 has 11 residues. V was pared by 10 bases and J by 6 bases, with 6 bases of the junction left unmatched. Per germline, CDR1 MDHEN and CDR2 SYDVKM. The CDR3 here is CATTQGSEQYF. The CDR3 bases are TGTGCCACAACACAGGGGAGCGAGCAGTACTTC.